This record covers a single T cell receptor (beta chain). Its antigen remains unidentified. The PCR employed 60 Vbeta primers together with 13 Jbeta primers. Assay: immunoSEQ multiplex PCR; the TCRdb copy retains only in-frame clones and omits some. Of tens of thousands of clones in the sample, around 75% were seen once. This specimen belongs to a study of cytomegalovirus exposure and HLA in healthy donors. Points from the study as a whole: In a later analysis, V- and J-gene trimming of beta chains associated with a DCLRE1C missense variant, replicated independently. Researchers counted 150 to 200 TCR beta chains as cytomegalovirus-associated. An analysis that came later showed most CMV-associated TCR beta chains appearing HLA-restricted.

CDR1 is LNHDA and CDR2 is SQIVND in the germline V gene (reference sequence). The CDR3 runs to 12 residues. V shed 8 bases and J shed 0 bases, with 7 bases lying between them. The source of this sequence is a middle-aged woman in good health and CMV-seropositive. The sample was PBMCs. This chain links TRBV19 with TRBJ1-1; D is unresolved. The CDR3: CASSKVNTEAFF. DNA of the CDR3: TGTGCCAGTTCTAAAGTGAACACTGAAGCTTTCTTT.